The TCR beta chain under discussion was sequenced for a study of beta chain features in type 1 diabetes. On the study more broadly: All samples yielded about 100 million examined sorted cells. General observations from the study: For type 1 diabetes patients, VDJ junctions showed fewer insertions and more deletions. Healthy donors had naive, central memory and Treg TCRB repertoires that appeared less similar than those seen among patients.

As concerns this clone: Its antigen is as yet unknown.

TCRB transcripts that were expressed got sequenced, as all of the isolated RNA had been reverse transcribed. Naive, central memory and regulatory T cell samples produced a mean of approximately 4 million reads. The assay was immunoSEQ multiplex PCR, and TCRdb's table has in-frame clones only and misses some. The sample records a few hundred thousand clones, around 12% being singletons. The V end was cut by 4 bases, the J end by 0 bases, with 7 bases between. Germline CDR1 is GTSNPN and CDR2 is SVGIG (reference sequence). There are 13 residues in the CDR3. The material sequenced was naive CD4+ T cells from blood. This TCR derives from a man aged 18 to 29 in good health. The rearrangement links TRBV30 to TRBJ1-5; no clear D gene. CDR3 residues: CAWTGDSNQPQHF. In DNA, the CDR3 is TGTGCCTGGACAGGTGATAGCAATCAGCCCCAGCATTTT.